The sequence of this TCR beta chain was determined in a study of OX40 agonist ivuxolimab in advanced cancers. Across the whole study: The patients received ivuxolimab by intravenous route every 2 weeks at 0.01 to 10 mg/kg. The study reported partial responses in three patients: one hepatocellular carcinoma, two cutaneous melanoma. Study-wide points: More expanded clones were seen, on average, in CD8+ T cells than in CD4+.

Exclusion of a patient followed from autoimmune disease history or systemic immunosuppression. Comments on this clone: The antigen is not known.

This table comes from immunoSEQ multiplex PCR, and its TCRdb copy is limited to in-frame clones, with some not included. The sample comprises 65,000 to 85,000 clones, around 84% of which are singletons, and about 2.5% rests with the top ten. The CDR3 consists of 13 residues. The V gene end was trimmed by 5 bases and the J gene end by 6 bases; junction bases not matched to a gene: 5. The germline V gene has CDR1 LNHDA and CDR2 SQIVND (reference sequence). The sample was CD4+ or CD8+ T cells sorted from blood, taken in a trial of the OX40 agonist ivuxolimab. This TCR came from an adult with an advanced solid tumor such as melanoma, head and neck, liver or kidney cancer. J is TRBJ2-7 and V is TRBV19, with TRBD2 matching 9 bases. CDR3 loop: CASSESGGLEQYV. In nucleotides, the CDR3 is TGTGCCAGTAGTGAAAGCGGGGGGCTCGAGCAGTACGTC.